Each of the 29 T cell receptor beta chains below was sequenced from the same sample in a study of blood T cell repertoires in COVID-19 (dated by TCRdb to 2019 to 2021). The protocol used for the library was the immunoSEQ multiplex PCR assay. TCRdb stores this immuneACCESS table with in-frame sequences only. Part of the clones is absent; in the studies checked, under half of the shortfall reflects unresolved V genes, and no reason is known for the rest. For this sample the table gives 250,000 to 350,000 clones, of which 88% were detected only once. The ten most abundant clones make up 11% of the sample. Sequencing input: peripheral blood. The origin of the receptors is a woman between 25 and 40 years old with COVID-19, enrolled during active disease.

The chain links TRBV5-4 to TRBJ2-2; 9 positions agree with TRBD2. The length of the CDR3 is 16 residues. CDR1 SGHNT and CDR2 YYREEE come from the germline V gene (reference sequence). With V trimmed by 5 bases and J by 1 base, 6 bases remained unmatched. CDR3 bases: TGTGCCAGCAGTCCCGGACTAGCGAAGAACACCGGGGAGCTGTTTTTT. Protein sequence: CASSPGLAKNTGELFF.

This clone was seen only a few times. The chain recombines TRBV6-6 with TRBJ1-1, with TRBD1 identical over 7 bases. In germline, CDR1 is MNHNY, CDR2 SVGAGI (reference sequence). V was pared by 6 bases and J by 3 bases, with 4 bases of the junction left unmatched. The CDR3 is made up of 13 amino acids. DNA of the CDR3: TGTGCCAGCAGAGGGGGACAGCACACTGAAGCTTTCTTT. This encodes CASRGGQHTEAFF.

The chain has TRBV28 and TRBJ2-5; 11 positions agree with TRBD2. The V segment lost 5 bases and the J segment 2 bases; nucleotides outside the gene matches: 4. Germline V lookup: CDR1 MDHEN, CDR2 SYDVKM. The CDR3 covers 15 residues. As DNA, the CDR3 is TGTGCCAGCAGTCTAGGGACTAGCGGTCAAGAGACCCAGTACTTC. Translated: CASSLGTSGQETQYF.

The chain joins TRBV7-3 to TRBJ2-7; 10 bases align to TRBD2. V was clipped by 5 bases and J by 2 bases; unmatched bases: 6. Germline V gene data show CDR1 as SGHTA and CDR2 as FQGTGA. This CDR3 region has 15 residues. The CDR3 DNA is TGTGCCAGCAGCACCTCTAGCGGGAGCCCCTACGAGCAGTACTTC. Translated: CASSTSSGSPYEQYF.

This clone has more than one count but fewer than ten. The rearrangement uses TRBV19 and TRBJ2-7; 10 bases agree with TRBD2. Germline V gives CDR1 LNHDA, CDR2 SQIVND (reference sequence). The length of the CDR3 is 13 residues. V lost 6 bases, J lost 4 bases, and 3 bases stayed unmatched. CDR3 in DNA: TGTGCCAGTAGGGCTAGCGGGAGTTACGAGCAGTACTTC. It specifies CASRASGSYEQYF.

The rearrangement links TRBV24-1 to TRBJ2-7; weak D call: TRBD1 (5 bases). The germline V gene has CDR1 KGHDR and CDR2 SFDVKD. The CDR3 sequence is 13 residues long. V lost 7 bases and J 2 bases, leaving 11 bases between the germline ends. The CDR3 DNA is TGTGCCACCAGCGCCGACAGCGCCTACGAGCAGTACTTC. Amino acid sequence: CATSADSAYEQYF.

V and J are TRBV5-6 and TRBJ1-5; D uncertain. In germline, CDR1 is SGHDT, CDR2 YYEEEE. The length of the CDR3 is 14 residues. Trimming stripped 0 bases from V and 2 bases from J, with 6 bases between. The CDR3 nucleotides are TGTGCCAGCAGCTTGGCACAGCGCAATCAGCCCCAGCATTTT. Protein sequence: CASSLAQRNQPQHF.

The chain is built from TRBV10-1 and TRBJ2-1; 9 nucleotides match TRBD1. CDR3 size: 14 residues. The junction had 8 bases not matched to a gene; V was cut back by 6 bases and J by 8 bases. The germline gives CDR1 WNHNN, CDR2 SYGVQD (reference sequence). CDR3 sequence: CASSLHRGRDEQFF. CDR3 sequence (DNA): TGCGCCAGCAGCCTCCACAGGGGGCGGGATGAGCAGTTCTTC.

The chain recombines TRBV5-1 with TRBJ1-2; a possible D gene is TRBD1 (5 bases). CDR3 length: 15 amino acids. The germline V and J ends were trimmed by 0 bases and 8 bases, with 17 bases remaining between them. Germline V gene lookup returns CDR1 SGHRS and CDR2 YFSETQ. The CDR3 DNA sequence: TGCGCCAGCAGCTTGGCCGGGGGAGCGAGGAGGGGCTACACCTTC. Translation gives CASSLAGGARRGYTF.

The chain is built from TRBV30 and TRBJ1-2; no reliable D call. Germline CDR1 GTSNPN, CDR2 SVGIG (reference sequence). The CDR3 loop spans 12 amino acids. The V gene lost 0 bases and the J gene lost 2 bases, with 4 bases spanning the gap. Here the CDR3 DNA reads TGTGCCTGGAGTGTTGAGAACTATGGCTACACCTTC. It codes for CAWSVENYGYTF.

The rearrangement uses TRBV6-1 and TRBJ1-2; 8 positions match TRBD1. J gave up 4 bases and V 0 bases, and 7 bases lay outside the gene matches. Germline V gene sequence: CDR1 MNHNS, CDR2 SASEGT. The CDR3 extends over 16 amino acids. CDR3 sequence (DNA): TGTGCCAGCAGTGAAGCCACCGGGACAGGAACCTATGGCTACACCTTC. It codes for CASSEATGTGTYGYTF.

The CDR3 reads CATSSARTLTQETQYF. For the CDR3, the DNA is TGTGCCACCAGCAGTGCCCGGACACTTACCCAAGAGACCCAGTACTTC. The V gene is TRBV15, the J gene TRBJ2-5, with D maybe TRBD1 (5 bases). This CDR3 region has 16 residues. The germline V and J ends were trimmed by 3 bases and 1 base, with 15 bases remaining between them. In germline, CDR1 is LNHNV, CDR2 YYDKDF (reference sequence).

The chain recombines TRBV5-4 with TRBJ2-7; TRBD1 might be the D (5 bases). CDR3 length: 12 amino acids. Germline V lookup: CDR1 SGHNT, CDR2 YYREEE (reference sequence). The V gene lost 2 bases and the J gene lost 6 bases, with 9 bases spanning the gap. DNA for the CDR3: TGTGCCAGCAGCTTCTGGGGCTTCGAGCAGTACTTC. Its protein is CASSFWGFEQYF.

Concerning this clone itself: The sample has other DNA sequences that encode this CDR3 too. This rearrangement joins TRBV14 to TRBJ2-2; 8 bases are a match to TRBD1. Trimming at V came to 4 bases and at J to 8 bases, leaving 6 bases not matched to a gene. Germline CDR1 SGHDN, CDR2 FVKESK. The CDR3 has 14 residues. Here the CDR3 DNA reads TGTGCCAGCAGCCCGCGGACAGGGACTGGGGAGCTGTTTTTT. Translation gives CASSPRTGTGELFF.

This chain connects TRBV19 to TRBJ2-7; D is uncertain. In germline, CDR1 is LNHDA, CDR2 SQIVND (reference sequence). Trimming removed 6 bases at V and 3 bases at J, with 15 bases between. The CDR3 runs to 14 residues. The CDR3: CASSPSQERYEQYF. For the CDR3, the DNA is TGTGCCAGTAGCCCCTCCCAGGAACGCTACGAGCAGTACTTC.

The chain carries TRBV5-6 and TRBJ1-2, with 11 bases fitting TRBD1. After removal of 4 bases from V and 8 bases from J, the junction contained 4 bases not matched to a gene. The CDR3 runs to 13 residues. Germline assignment: CDR1 SGHDT and CDR2 YYEEEE. CDR3 region: CASSPGQGEGYTF. The CDR3, as DNA: TGTGCCAGCAGCCCGGGACAGGGGGAAGGCTACACCTTC.

V is TRBV4-1 and J is TRBJ1-2; D is perhaps TRBD1 (5 bases). Germline assignment: CDR1 MGHRA and CDR2 YSYEKL. The CDR3 spans 14 residues. With 0 bases removed from V and 4 bases from J, the gap between germline ends came to 9 bases. The CDR3 DNA reads TGCGCCAGCAGCCAAGATCAGGGCGTCTATGGCTACACCTTC. This gives the protein CASSQDQGVYGYTF.

The chain joins TRBV5-1 to TRBJ2-5; 13 bases fit TRBD2. The trim removed 3 bases at V and 5 bases at J, leaving 10 bases unmatched. Germline loops: CDR1 SGHRS, CDR2 YFSETQ. The CDR3 has 17 residues. Here the CDR3 DNA reads TGCGCCAGCAGCTCGGGACTAGCGGGAATCGGCAGGGAGACCCAGTACTTC. This sequence encodes CASSSGLAGIGRETQYF. Based on the CDR3 plus reference TRBV5-1 and TRBJ2-5, the full variable domain is KAGVTQTPRYLIKTRGQQVTLSCSPISGHRSVSWYQQTPGQGLQFLFEYFSETQRNKGNFPGRFSGRQFSNSRSEMNVSTLELGDSALYLCASSSGLAGIGRETQYFGPGTRLLVL.

CDR3 bases: TGTGCCAGCAGCTTTTCTAGCGAAGGCTACGAGCAGTACTTC. Translation gives CASSFSSEGYEQYF. This sequence joins TRBV5-6 and TRBJ2-7, with D tentatively TRBD2 (6 bases). The V gene's germline CDR1 is SGHDT and CDR2 YYEEEE. The CDR3 contains 14 residues. Deletions cut 2 bases from V and 3 bases from J, with 12 bases between.

The chain links TRBV30 to TRBJ1-3, with D unresolved. The CDR3 length is 11 residues. Germline V lookup: CDR1 GTSNPN, CDR2 SVGIG (reference sequence). V lost 5 bases, J lost 2 bases, and 4 bases lay in between. As DNA, the CDR3 is TGTGCCTGGCTACCTGGAAACACCATATATTTT. Protein: CAWLPGNTIYF.

This rearrangement joins TRBV6-5 to TRBJ1-2; D might be TRBD1 (5 bases). V was shortened by 6 bases and J by 13 bases, with 21 bases between the two germline ends. The germline V gene has CDR1 MNHEY and CDR2 SVGAGI. This CDR3 has 13 amino acids. In DNA, the CDR3 is TGTGCCAGCAGCCCCAGGGCGGGGCTCGACTCCACCTTC. Its protein product is CASSPRAGLDSTF.

This rearrangement joins TRBV28 to TRBJ2-7; D is undetermined. The CDR3 has 13 residues. Looked up from germline, CDR1 is MDHEN and CDR2 is SYDVKM. V gave up 4 bases and J gave up 1 base, with 8 bases separating them. The CDR3 loop is CASSSTRSYEQYF. CDR3 nucleotide sequence: TGTGCCAGCAGTTCCACCAGGTCCTACGAGCAGTACTTC.

The chain joins TRBV5-1 to TRBJ2-7; D possibly corresponds to TRBD2 (6 bases). V gave up 4 bases and J gave up 0 bases, with 8 bases separating them. Germline V CDR1 and CDR2: SGHRS, YFSETQ. CDR3 length: 13 amino acids. The CDR3 DNA reads as TGCGCCAGCAGCCTGACTAGCTCCTACGAGCAGTACTTC. Its translation: CASSLTSSYEQYF.

This sequence joins TRBV28 and TRBJ2-3; the match to TRBD2 covers 11 bases. This CDR3 is 15 amino acids long. Germline V lookup: CDR1 MDHEN, CDR2 SYDVKM. The V gene end was trimmed by 6 bases and the J gene end by 4 bases; junction bases not matched to a gene: 6. CDR3 in amino acids: CASSILAGAPDTQYF. The CDR3 DNA sequence: TGTGCCAGCAGCATACTAGCGGGAGCCCCAGATACGCAGTATTTT.

This sequence joins TRBV6-5 and TRBJ2-5, with TRBD2 matching 8 bases. The CDR3 spans 15 residues. Germline V CDR1 and CDR2: MNHEY, SVGAGI. V shed 6 bases and J 3 bases; nucleotides not matched to a gene: 9. DNA of the CDR3: TGTGCCAGCAGGCGAGCGGGAGTCAGTGAAGAGACCCAGTACTTC. Its translation is CASRRAGVSEETQYF.

This chain connects TRBV19 to TRBJ2-2; 12 bases align to TRBD2. This CDR3 contains 18 residues. Trimming at V came to 4 bases and at J to 6 bases, leaving 12 bases not matched to a gene. CDR1 is LNHDA and CDR2 is SQIVND in the germline V gene (reference sequence). CDR3 sequence (DNA): TGTGCCAGTAGTACCCTTCATATGACTAGCGGGAGCGCCGGGGAGCTGTTTTTT. Protein sequence: CASSTLHMTSGSAGELFF. Variable domain in full (rest from reference TRBV19 and TRBJ2-2): DGGITQSPKYLFRKEGQNVTLSCEQNLNHDAMYWYRQDPGQGLRLIYYSQIVNDFQKGDIAEGYSVSREKKESFPLTVTSAQKNPTAFYLCASSTLHMTSGSAGELFFGEGSRLTVL.

The V call is TRBV6-6, the J call TRBJ2-7; D is unclear. The CDR3 loop spans 13 amino acids. The V end lost 2 bases, the J end lost 2 bases, and 7 bases lay between the germline ends. Germline V gene sequence: CDR1 MNHNY, CDR2 SVGAGI (reference sequence). The CDR3 DNA reads as TGTGCCAGCAGTTACCTGACTGCCTACGAGCAGTACTTC. Translated, it gives CASSYLTAYEQYF.

The chain joins TRBV19 to TRBJ2-1; D perhaps matches TRBD2 (6 bases). The length of the CDR3 is 13 residues. Germline V gene sequence: CDR1 LNHDA, CDR2 SQIVND (reference sequence). V lost 9 bases, J lost 3 bases, and 12 bases lay in between. Here the CDR3 reads CASRDSNYNEQFF. CDR3 coding DNA: TGTGCCAGCCGGGACTCCAACTACAATGAGCAGTTCTTC.

The chain couples TRBV28 to TRBJ1-2, with a weak D call TRBD1 (5 bases). The V gene lost 7 bases and the J gene lost 4 bases, with 10 bases spanning the gap. This CDR3 region has 12 residues. Germline assignment: CDR1 MDHEN and CDR2 SYDVKM. The CDR3 protein is CASIGQGYGYTF. CDR3 in DNA: TGTGCCAGCATTGGGCAGGGCTATGGCTACACCTTC.